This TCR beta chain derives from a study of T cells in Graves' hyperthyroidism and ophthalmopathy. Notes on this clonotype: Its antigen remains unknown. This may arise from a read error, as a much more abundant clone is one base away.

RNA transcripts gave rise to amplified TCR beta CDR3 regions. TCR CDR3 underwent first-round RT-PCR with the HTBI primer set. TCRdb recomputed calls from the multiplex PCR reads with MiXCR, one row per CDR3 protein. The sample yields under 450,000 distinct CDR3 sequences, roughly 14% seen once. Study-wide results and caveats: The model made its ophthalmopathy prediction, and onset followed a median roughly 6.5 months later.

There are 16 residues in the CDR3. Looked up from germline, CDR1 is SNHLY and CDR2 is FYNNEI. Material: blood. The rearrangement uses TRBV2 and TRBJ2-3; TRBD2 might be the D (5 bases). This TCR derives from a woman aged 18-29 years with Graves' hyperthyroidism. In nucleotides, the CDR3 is TGTGCCAGCAGTGAAGGGCAGGCACCTAGCACAGATACGCAGTGTTTT. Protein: CASSEGQAPSTDTQCF.